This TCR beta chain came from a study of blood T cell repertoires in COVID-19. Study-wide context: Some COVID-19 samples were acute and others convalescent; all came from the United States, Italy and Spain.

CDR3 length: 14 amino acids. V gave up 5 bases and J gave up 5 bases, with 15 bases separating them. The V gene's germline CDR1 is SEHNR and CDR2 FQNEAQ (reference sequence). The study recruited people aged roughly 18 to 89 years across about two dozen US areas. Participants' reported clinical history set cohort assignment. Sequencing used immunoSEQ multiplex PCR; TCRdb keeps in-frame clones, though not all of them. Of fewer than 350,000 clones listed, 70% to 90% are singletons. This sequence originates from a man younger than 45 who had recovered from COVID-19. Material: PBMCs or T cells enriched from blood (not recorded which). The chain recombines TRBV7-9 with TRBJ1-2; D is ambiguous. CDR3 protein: CASSPPSTVYGYTF. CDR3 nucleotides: TGTGCCAGCAGCCCCCCGTCTACGGTTTATGGCTACACCTTC. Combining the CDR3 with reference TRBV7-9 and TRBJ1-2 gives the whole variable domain DTGVSQNPRHKITKRGQNVTFRCDPISEHNRLYWYRQTLGQGPEFLTYFQNEAQLEKSRLLSDRFSAERPKGSFSTLEIQRTEQGDSAMYLCASSPPSTVYGYTFGSGTRLTVV.